Each of the 26 T cell receptor beta chains below was sequenced from the same sample in a study of beta chain features in type 1 diabetes. All of the isolated RNA was reverse transcribed, so expressed TCRB transcripts were sequenced. The protocol was immunoSEQ multiplex PCR, while the TCRdb copy is restricted to in-frame clones and leaves out a portion. The repertoire includes approximately 330,000 clones, approximately 9.9% of them detected once, and just over 0.015% sits in the top ten. Input material: naive CD4+ T cells from blood. These receptors were taken from a woman in her twenties or thirties in good health.

This clone turned up a few times. This rearrangement joins TRBV28 to TRBJ2-5; 7 bases align to TRBD1. J was trimmed by 1 base and V by 6 bases; bases with no gene match: 5. From germline, CDR1 is MDHEN and CDR2 SYDVKM. This CDR3 has 14 residues. The CDR3 DNA reads TGTGCCAGCAGGTTACAGGGGCCCCAAGAGACCCAGTACTTC. It codes for CASRLQGPQETQYF.

CDR3 sequence (DNA): TGTGCCAGCAGCCTAGGACAGGGGATCGTTCAGCCCCAGCATTTT. This translates into CASSLGQGIVQPQHF. V usage is TRBV7-2 and J usage is TRBJ1-5; 9 nucleotides match TRBD1. CDR3 length: 15 amino acids. V gave up 5 bases and J gave up 6 bases; unmatched junction bases: 8. CDR1 is SGHTA and CDR2 is FQGNSA in the germline V gene.

This clone turned up a few times. The chain joins TRBV6-6 to TRBJ2-3; D ambiguous. Germline V gene lookup returns CDR1 MNHNY and CDR2 SVGAGI (reference sequence). The length of the CDR3 is 14 residues. Trimming shortened V by 3 bases and J by 2 bases, and 9 bases separated the two germline ends. The CDR3 region is CASSYALNTDTQYF. The CDR3 nucleotides are TGTGCCAGCAGTTATGCGCTAAACACAGATACGCAGTATTTT.

This clone showed up just a few times. The chain recombines TRBV9 with TRBJ2-1; 11 nucleotides match TRBD2. Germline V CDR1 and CDR2: SGDLS, YYNGEE. Losses at the gene ends were 3 bases for V and 5 bases for J; bases not matched to a gene: 4. The CDR3 sequence is 15 residues long. The CDR3 is CASSEGTSGDNEQFF. The CDR3 region has the DNA TGTGCCAGCAGCGAAGGGACTAGCGGAGACAATGAGCAGTTCTTC. The whole variable domain, remainder taken from reference TRBV9 and TRBJ2-1, is DSGVTQTPKHLITATGQRVTLRCSPRSGDLSVYWYQQSLDQGLQFLIQYYNGEERAKGNILERFSAQQFPDLHSELNLSSLELGDSALYFCASSEGTSGDNEQFFGPGTRLTVL.

This clone occurred a few times. The CDR3 reads CASSYSAGVIEKLFF. The CDR3 region has the DNA TGTGCCAGCAGTTACTCGGCGGGCGTCATTGAAAAACTGTTTTTT. The V gene is TRBV6-5, the J gene TRBJ1-4, with D unclear. The CDR3 has 15 amino acids. The V gene's germline CDR1 is MNHEY and CDR2 SVGAGI. Trimming stripped 0 bases from V and 7 bases from J, with 12 bases between.

In its sample, this clone was seen once. V and J are TRBV7-9 and TRBJ1-2; maybe TRBD1 (6 bases). Germline V gene data show CDR1 as SEHNR and CDR2 as FQNEAQ (reference sequence). The CDR3 runs to 16 residues. Deletions cut 3 bases from V and 1 base from J, with 15 bases between. The CDR3 loop is CASSFLRTDFNYGYTF. The CDR3 DNA reads TGTGCCAGCAGCTTCTTACGGACAGATTTTAACTATGGCTACACCTTC.

This chain connects TRBV4-3 to TRBJ2-3; 8 nucleotides agree with TRBD2. V shed 0 bases, J shed 3 bases, and the junction held 8 bases outside the gene matches. The CDR3 totals 17 residues. Germline V gene sequence: CDR1 LGHNA, CDR2 YSLEER. In nucleotides, the CDR3 is TGCGCCAGCAGCCAAGATCCAGTGTCGGGAGGGACAGATACGCAGTATTTT. It specifies CASSQDPVSGGTDTQYF.

This chain connects TRBV4-3 to TRBJ2-2; the D gene is possibly TRBD1 (6 bases). The V gene's germline CDR1 is LGHNA and CDR2 YSLEER. Trimming removed 4 bases at V and 0 bases at J, with 12 bases between. The CDR3 runs 16 residues. The CDR3, as DNA: TGCGCCAGCAGCCGGACAGTGTACGCGAACACCGGGGAGCTGTTTTTT. This gives the protein CASSRTVYANTGELFF.

The rearrangement links TRBV6-4 to TRBJ2-1; 8 positions match TRBD2. Germline V gene lookup returns CDR1 MRHNA and CDR2 SNTAGT. J was trimmed by 6 bases and V by 6 bases; bases with no gene match: 13. There are 16 residues in the CDR3. CDR3 DNA sequence: TGTGCCAGCAGCCAAACCCGGGCTAGCGGGCTCAATGAGCAGTTCTTC. It encodes CASSQTRASGLNEQFF.

The chain has TRBV6-7 and TRBJ2-7, with 8 bases matching TRBD1. TRBV6-7 is recorded as an ORF, its role being uncertain. V shed 4 bases and J 6 bases; nucleotides not matched to a gene: 11. This CDR3 has 15 amino acids. The CDR3 loop reads CASSWSRDRIREQYF. CDR3 in DNA: TGTGCCAGCAGTTGGAGCCGGGACAGGATTCGCGAGCAGTACTTC.

The chain couples TRBV4-3 to TRBJ2-3, with D possibly TRBD2 on 5 matching bases. Deletions cut 6 bases from V and 0 bases from J, with 10 bases between. The CDR3 loop spans 14 amino acids. Looked up from germline, CDR1 is LGHNA and CDR2 is YSLEER. The CDR3 bases are TGCGCCAGCAGTCTTAGGACTAGCACAGATACGCAGTATTTT. This sequence encodes CASSLRTSTDTQYF.

The chain combines TRBV4-3 with TRBJ1-2; D gene ambiguous. The CDR3 has 15 amino acids. Germline CDR1 and CDR2: LGHNA and YSLEER. V was shortened by 1 base and J by 0 bases, with 9 bases between the two germline ends. The DNA for the CDR3 is TGCGCCAGCAGCCAAGCAAATGAGGCTAACTATGGCTACACCTTC. It yields the protein CASSQANEANYGYTF.

This clone was seen only a few times. V is TRBV7-2 and J is TRBJ2-1, with 16 bases identical to TRBD2. Trimming cost V 4 bases and J 15 bases; bases outside gene matches: 9. This CDR3 region has 15 residues. From germline, CDR1 is SGHTA and CDR2 FQGNSA. The CDR3 coding sequence is TGTGCCAGCAGCTCTCCCGGGACTAGCGGGAGGGCCCCGTTCTTC. Translated: CASSSPGTSGRAPFF. Drawing the rest from reference TRBV7-2 and TRBJ2-1, the complete variable domain is GAGVSQSPSNKVTEKGKDVELRCDPISGHTALYWYRQSLGQGLEFLIYFQGNSAPDKSGLPSDRFSAERTGGSVSTLTIQRTQQEDSAVYLCASSSPGTSGRAPFFGPGTRLTVL.

The chain uses TRBV4-2 and TRBJ2-3; 13 nucleotides line up with TRBD2. Germline assignment: CDR1 LGHNA and CDR2 YNFKEQ. J lost 6 bases, V lost 4 bases, and 10 bases had no gene match. CDR3 length: 17 residues. The CDR3 DNA is TGTGCCAGCAGCCCAGGACTAGCGGGAGCCTACAGGGATACGCAGTATTTT. Translating gives CASSPGLAGAYRDTQYF.

The V call is TRBV5-1, the J call TRBJ1-4; D perhaps matches TRBD1 (6 bases). V was clipped by 4 bases and J by 0 bases, with 13 bases between them. The CDR3 is 16 residues long. Per germline, CDR1 SGHRS and CDR2 YFSETQ. The CDR3 here is CASSPGTSTTNEKLFF. In nucleotides, the CDR3 is TGCGCCAGCAGCCCCGGGACATCCACAACTAATGAAAAACTGTTTTTT.

This clone has more than one count but fewer than ten. The chain recombines TRBV6-5 with TRBJ1-1; no clear D. From germline, CDR1 is MNHEY and CDR2 SVGAGI. CDR3 size: 14 residues. V was pared by 5 bases and J by 1 base, with 11 bases between. CDR3 sequence (DNA): TGTGCCAGCAGTCCGACGACGGGGAACACTGAAGCTTTCTTT. Amino acids: CASSPTTGNTEAFF.

This clone was picked up a small number of times. The J gene is TRBJ2-6, the V gene TRBV4-3; 11 bases match TRBD1. The length of the CDR3 is 18 residues. The ends lost 1 base at V and 4 bases at J; junction bases unmatched: 6. Germline assignment: CDR1 LGHNA and CDR2 YSLEER. CDR3 residues: CASSQVGQGAVGANVLTF. CDR3 nucleotides: TGCGCCAGCAGCCAAGTAGGACAGGGGGCAGTAGGGGCCAACGTCCTGACTTTC.

On this clone: The same CDR3 also results from other DNA sequences found in this sample. The rearrangement joins TRBV5-1 to TRBJ2-3; 8 bases line up with TRBD2. The CDR3 loop spans 14 amino acids. V lost 4 bases to trimming and J lost 0 bases; unmatched junction nucleotides: 1. Germline V CDR1 and CDR2: SGHRS, YFSETQ. The CDR3 coding sequence is TGCGCCAGCAGCACGGGAGGGAGCACAGATACGCAGTATTTT. Its protein is CASSTGGSTDTQYF.

This clone was seen a handful of times. This chain connects TRBV27 to TRBJ2-7, with TRBD1 as a possible D gene (7 bases). Trimming removed 5 bases from V and 3 bases from J, with 23 bases in between. This CDR3 is built from 17 residues. Germline loops: CDR1 MNHEY, CDR2 SMNVEV (reference sequence). CDR3 coding DNA: TGTGCCAGCAGTCCAACGGCGGGGACAGCCAGAGGCTACGAGCAGTACTTC. Protein sequence: CASSPTAGTARGYEQYF.

This clone came up a few times. The chain employs TRBV27 and TRBJ2-5; TRBD2 is a possible D gene (5 bases). Per germline, CDR1 MNHEY and CDR2 SMNVEV (reference sequence). CDR3 size: 11 residues. V lost 6 bases to trimming and J lost 7 bases, with 9 bases between them. The CDR3 bases are TGTGCCAGCAGCTCCCGGGGGACCCAGTACTTC. Translated, it gives CASSSRGTQYF.

This clone was observed a handful of times. Different DNA sequences within this sample yield the same CDR3. The rearrangement joins TRBV18 to TRBJ2-5, with D unclear. Trimming cost V 3 bases and J 5 bases, with 7 bases left between them. This CDR3 region has 12 residues. In germline, CDR1 is KGHSH, CDR2 LQKENI. The CDR3 sequence: CASSPLEETQYF. CDR3 DNA sequence: TGTGCCAGCTCACCTTTGGAGGAGACCCAGTACTTC.

DNA for the CDR3: TGTGCCACTGGGACGGAGGAGGGAGCCTACAATGAGCAGTTCTTC. Translating it yields CATGTEEGAYNEQFF. The chain employs TRBV19 and TRBJ2-1, with D maybe TRBD2 (6 bases). The V end was cut by 10 bases, the J end by 2 bases, with 18 bases between. The CDR3 is 15 residues long. Per germline, CDR1 LNHDA and CDR2 SQIVND (reference sequence).

J is TRBJ2-6 and V is TRBV7-3; weak D call: TRBD1 (7 bases). The CDR3 has 16 residues. The germline V gene encodes CDR1 SGHTA and CDR2 FQGTGA. V was trimmed by 2 bases and J by 2 bases, leaving 10 bases between them. CDR3 coding DNA: TGTGCCAGCAGCTTACAGGGGGGCCCTGGGGCCAACGTCCTGACTTTC. Amino acid sequence: CASSLQGGPGANVLTF.

This clone was observed a few times. This chain joins TRBV29-1 and TRBJ1-5; a possible D gene is TRBD1 (6 bases). Germline V lookup: CDR1 SQVTM, CDR2 ANQGSEA. The CDR3 length is 18 residues. Deletions cut 7 bases from V and 0 bases from J, with 25 bases between. The CDR3 protein is CSARLDRHMNYSNQPQHF. CDR3 in DNA: TGCAGCGCCAGATTGGACAGACATATGAATTATAGCAATCAGCCCCAGCATTTT.

This chain uses TRBV7-9 with TRBJ1-2; D is uncertain. Germline V gene data show CDR1 as SEHNR and CDR2 as FQNEAQ (reference sequence). The CDR3 sequence is 11 residues long. The CDR3 loop reads CAAKPNYGYTF. Written as DNA, the CDR3 is TGTGCAGCTAAACCTAACTATGGCTACACCTTC. Combining the CDR3 with reference TRBV7-9 and TRBJ1-2 gives the whole variable domain DTGVSQNPRHKITKRGQNVTFRCDPISEHNRLYWYRQTLGQGPEFLTYFQNEAQLEKSRLLSDRFSAERPKGSFSTLEIQRTEQGDSAMYLCAAKPNYGYTFGSGTRLTVV.

This chain joins TRBV7-9 and TRBJ2-3; 9 positions match TRBD1. Germline values: CDR1 SEHNR, CDR2 FQNEAQ (reference sequence). The CDR3 spans 15 residues. V was pared by 5 bases and J by 2 bases, with 5 bases of the junction left unmatched. For the CDR3, the DNA is TGTGCCAGCAGCGGCCGGGACAGGGACACAGATACGCAGTATTTT. Encoded protein: CASSGRDRDTDTQYF.